This T cell receptor (beta chain) was identified in a study of shared clonotypes between healthy human individuals. Overall study results and limits: Rarefaction showed sorted-subset sequencing was incomplete despite large depth. The low donor count limited represented genetic and exposure-history diversity.

Germline-derived CDR1 and CDR2 are MNHEY and SMNVEV (reference sequence). Trimming at V came to 3 bases and at J to 5 bases, leaving 7 bases not matched to a gene. CDR3 length: 14 amino acids. CD45RO-negative, CCR7-selected cells formed the naive CD8 fraction, which excluded terminally differentiated effector memory CD45RA+ cells. Nashville, Tennessee was home to all donors, each a Caucasian adult. As concerns this clone: The antigen is not known.

This table comes from immunoSEQ multiplex PCR, and its TCRdb copy is limited to in-frame clones, with some not included. The repertoire holds some 740,000 clones, with over 90% as singletons. Sample: naive CD8+ T cells sorted from blood. This chain links TRBV27 with TRBJ2-7, with 7 bases matching TRBD1. The clonotype was recovered from a man younger than 40 in good health. The CDR3 nucleotides are TGTGCCAGCAGTTTGAGCGAAGGGGGCAACGAGCAGTACTTC. It translates to CASSLSEGGNEQYF.